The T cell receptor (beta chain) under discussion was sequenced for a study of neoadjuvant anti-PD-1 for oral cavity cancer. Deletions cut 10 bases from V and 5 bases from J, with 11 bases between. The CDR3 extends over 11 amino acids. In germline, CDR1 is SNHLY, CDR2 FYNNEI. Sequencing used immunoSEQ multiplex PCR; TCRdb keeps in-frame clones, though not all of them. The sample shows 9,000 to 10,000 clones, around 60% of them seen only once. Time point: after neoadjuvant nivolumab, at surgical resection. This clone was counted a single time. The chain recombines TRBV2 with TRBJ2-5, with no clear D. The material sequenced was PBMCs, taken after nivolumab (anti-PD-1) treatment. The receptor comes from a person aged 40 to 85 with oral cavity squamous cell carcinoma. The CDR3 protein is CAILAMETQYF. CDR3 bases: TGTGCCATTTTAGCTATGGAGACCCAGTACTTC.